These 30 T cell receptor beta chains share one sample of origin, sequenced in a study of naive and memory T cell subsets. An oligonucleotide containing a UMI was ligated to the 3' end of TCR cDNA. Amplification of ligated cDNA took four PCR rounds with SP2 and nested alpha and beta constant primers. TCRdb re-called the UMI-ligation and nested PCR reads through MiXCR, storing one row per CDR3 protein. The table shows about 25,000 distinct CDR3 sequences, with around 5% occurring only once. Sequencing was carried out using blood. The receptors originated from an adult in good health.

Many counts were recorded for this clonotype. Here the CDR3 DNA reads TGTGCCTGGAGTGTTTTAAGGCTAAGAGTCTACGAGCAGTACTTC. It specifies CAWSVLRLRVYEQYF. The rearrangement joins TRBV30 to TRBJ2-7; D is uncertain. The ends were cut back, 0 bases at V and 3 bases at J, with 15 bases in the middle. This CDR3 is 15 amino acids long. CDR1 is GTSNPN, CDR2 SVGIG, per germline (reference sequence). The complete variable domain, with remaining parts taken from reference TRBV30 and TRBJ2-7, reads SQTIHQWPATLVQPVGSPLSLECTVEGTSNPNLYWYRQAAGRGLQLLFYSVGIGQISSEVPQNLSASRPQDRQFILSSKKLLLSDSGFYLCAWSVLRLRVYEQYFGPGTRLTVT.

Ten or more counts support this clonotype. CDR3: CASSSPSGKSSYNEQFF. CDR3 DNA sequence: TGTGCCAGTAGTTCACCGAGCGGGAAGAGCTCCTACAATGAGCAGTTCTTC. The chain has TRBV19 and TRBJ2-1; 7 nucleotides match TRBD2. Losses at the gene ends were 5 bases for V and 0 bases for J; bases not matched to a gene: 10. From germline, CDR1 is LNHDA and CDR2 SQIVND (reference sequence). The CDR3 has 17 amino acids. Based on the CDR3 plus reference TRBV19 and TRBJ2-1, the full variable domain is DGGITQSPKYLFRKEGQNVTLSCEQNLNHDAMYWYRQDPGQGLRLIYYSQIVNDFQKGDIAEGYSVSREKKESFPLTVTSAQKNPTAFYLCASSSPSGKSSYNEQFFGPGTRLTVL.

This rearrangement joins TRBV2 to TRBJ1-1, with 9 positions matching TRBD1. Germline CDR1 SNHLY, CDR2 FYNNEI. V lost 2 bases and J lost 3; bases outside the gene matches: 10. CDR3 length: 17 amino acids. CDR3 DNA: TGTGCCAGCAGTGAATCGGGGTACCGGGACAGGGACACTGAAGCTTTCTTT. Translated: CASSESGYRDRDTEAFF.

This clonotype was detected many times. The rearrangement uses TRBV9 and TRBJ1-1; D perhaps matches TRBD1 (6 bases). Deletions cut 6 bases from V and 7 bases from J, with 16 bases between. There are 13 residues in the CDR3. Germline V gene data show CDR1 as SGDLS and CDR2 as YYNGEE. The CDR3 DNA reads TGTGCCAGCACTGGATTGGGGGGCGGTGAAGCTTTCTTT. Translating gives CASTGLGGGEAFF.

Many counts were recorded for this clonotype. The CDR3 sequence is CASSPPEGETQYF. The CDR3 DNA follows: TGTGCCAGCAGCCCCCCAGAGGGGGAGACCCAGTACTTC. The chain uses TRBV12-3 or TRBV12-4 and TRBJ2-5, with D possibly being TRBD1 or TRBD2 (5 bases each). The CDR3 is made up of 13 amino acids. V was cut by 6 bases and J by 5 bases, with 13 bases left in between.

This clonotype was recorded many times. The rearrangement joins TRBV12-3 or TRBV12-4 to TRBJ1-2, with 9 bases lining up with TRBD1. The CDR3 totals 15 residues. V was pared by 6 bases and J by 4 bases, with 9 bases of the junction left unmatched. DNA of the CDR3: TGTGCCAGCAGCCGGATGGGGACAGGGACCTATGGCTACACCTTC. It yields the protein CASSRMGTGTYGYTF.

This clonotype was counted at least ten times. This chain joins TRBV29-1 and TRBJ1-5; D is unclear. CDR3 length equals 14 residues. CDR1 SQVTM and CDR2 ANQGSEA come from the germline V gene. Deletions cut 2 bases from V and 4 bases from J, with 12 bases between. The CDR3 bases are TGCAGCGTTGAAATTAATGGGAGTAATCAGCCCCAGCATTTT. Translated: CSVEINGSNQPQHF.

This clonotype was recorded at least ten times. V usage is TRBV25-1 and J usage is TRBJ2-5, with no clear D. This CDR3 spans 10 amino acids. V lost 10 bases to trimming and J lost 5 bases, with 8 bases between them. Germline V gene lookup returns CDR1 MGHDK and CDR2 SYGVNS. CDR3 nucleotides: TGTGCCACCCAGTGGGAGACCCAGTACTTC. This gives the protein CATQWETQYF.

This clonotype was observed a few times. The V call is TRBV5-4, the J call TRBJ2-1, with D perhaps matching TRBD2 (6 bases). The CDR3 is 15 residues long. Germline CDR1 and CDR2: SGHNT and YYREEE (reference sequence). Trimming took 5 bases from V and 12 from J, leaving 24 bases between them. This chain's CDR3 is CASRIGGEAYSRQFF. CDR3 DNA: TGTGCCAGCAGGATCGGGGGAGAAGCCTACAGTAGGCAGTTCTTC.

This clonotype was seen at least ten times. This chain connects TRBV28 to TRBJ2-6, with D perhaps TRBD2 (6 bases). In germline, CDR1 is MDHEN, CDR2 SYDVKM. V lost 7 bases and J 0 bases, leaving 10 bases between the germline ends. The length of the CDR3 is 15 residues. CDR3 DNA: TGTGCCAGCAACCGGAGGGGCTCTGGGGCCAACGTCCTGACTTTC. Its translation is CASNRRGSGANVLTF.

This clonotype has a count of ten or more. The chain has TRBV27 and TRBJ1-1; D is unclear. This CDR3 comprises 11 residues. The V gene's germline CDR1 is MNHEY and CDR2 SMNVEV (reference sequence). Trimming removed 10 bases from V and 10 bases from J, with 16 bases in between. The CDR3 spells CATHSGPGAFF. The CDR3 DNA reads TGTGCCACCCACTCCGGGCCTGGAGCTTTCTTT.

This clonotype was observed many times. This chain links TRBV18 with TRBJ2-6, with D possibly being TRBD1 (6 bases). CDR3 length: 16 residues. Looked up from germline, CDR1 is KGHSH and CDR2 is LQKENI. Trimming removed 6 bases from V and 0 bases from J, with 12 bases in between. The CDR3 coding sequence is TGTGCCAGCTCCCAGGGCAGGGGCTCTGGGGCCAACGTCCTGACTTTC. Encoded protein: CASSQGRGSGANVLTF.

Many counts were recorded for this clonotype. The V call is TRBV6-2 or TRBV6-3, the J call TRBJ2-1, with 9 bases fitting TRBD2. The germline V gene encodes CDR1 MNHEY and CDR2 SVGEGT. This CDR3 has 15 residues. Trimming took 5 bases from V and 5 from J; bases not matched to a gene: 7. CDR3 coding DNA: TGTGCCAGCAGTCACGGACTAGCGACCAACAATGAGCAGTTCTTC. Translated, it gives CASSHGLATNNEQFF.

This clonotype was picked up many times. CDR3: CATSDGTRSYNEQFF. Here the CDR3 DNA reads TGTGCCACCAGTGACGGGACTCGCTCCTACAATGAGCAGTTCTTC. The chain employs TRBV24-1 and TRBJ2-1, with D possibly being TRBD2 (6 bases). CDR3 length: 15 residues. Germline CDR1 is KGHDR and CDR2 is SFDVKD. V was cut by 4 bases and J by 0 bases, with 9 bases left in between.

At least ten counts were recorded for this clonotype. The chain joins TRBV21-1 to TRBJ2-7. TRBV21-1 is a listed pseudogene. This CDR3 is built from 15 residues. CDR3 protein: CASRPWSGSAYEQYF. CDR3 coding DNA: TGTGCCAGCAGACCTTGGAGCGGGAGTGCCTACGAGCAGTACTTC.

In its sample, this clonotype was seen a few times. The chain links TRBV29-1 to TRBJ2-1; TRBD2 aligns across 15 bases. Germline V gene sequence: CDR1 SQVTM, CDR2 ANQGSEA. There are 12 residues in the CDR3. The V and J ends lost 7 bases and 9 bases, in that order; junction bases with no gene match: 1. The CDR3 bases are TGCAGCGGGGGACTAGCGGGAGGTGAGCAGTTCTTC. Residues: CSGGLAGGEQFF.

Ten or more counts support this clonotype. The chain employs TRBV20-1 and TRBJ1-1; D not certain. Trimming cost V 3 bases and J 3 bases, with 5 bases left between them. The CDR3 runs to 11 residues. Germline V lookup: CDR1 DFQATT, CDR2 SNEGSKA (reference sequence). Here the CDR3 DNA reads TGCAGTGCTAGGACCTACACTGAAGCTTTCTTT. Encoded protein: CSARTYTEAFF.

This clonotype was recorded many times. The rearrangement uses TRBV30 and TRBJ2-5; no firm D call. V gave up 3 bases and J gave up 0 bases, with 11 bases separating them. CDR3 size: 14 residues. Looked up from germline, CDR1 is GTSNPN and CDR2 is SVGIG (reference sequence). As DNA, the CDR3 is TGTGCCTGGAGCCAAGAACTATACCAAGAGACCCAGTACTTC. It codes for CAWSQELYQETQYF.

A few counts support this clonotype. The chain recombines TRBV7-3 with TRBJ2-5; D is ambiguous. Germline CDR1 and CDR2: SGHTA and FQGTGA. Between the trimmed V and J ends, which lost 0 bases and 3 bases, there was a span of 5 bases. The CDR3 is 13 amino acids. CDR3 DNA: TGTGCCAGCAGCTTAACACGGAAAGAGACCCAGTACTTC. It yields the protein CASSLTRKETQYF.

This clonotype has a count of ten or more. J is TRBJ2-2 and V is TRBV14, with unresolved D. There are 13 residues in the CDR3. Trimming removed 4 bases at V and 4 bases at J, with 7 bases between. CDR1 and CDR2 from the germline V gene are SGHDN and FVKESK. CDR3 residues: CASSPQATGELFF. The CDR3 DNA sequence: TGTGCCAGCAGCCCCCAAGCCACCGGGGAGCTGTTTTTT.

This clonotype was seen ten or more times. The V call is TRBV29-1, the J call TRBJ2-1; 12 bases fit TRBD2. J gave up 9 bases and V 5 bases, and 14 bases lay outside the gene matches. Germline values: CDR1 SQVTM, CDR2 ANQGSEA. The CDR3 spans 16 residues. This CDR3 is CSVYQSTSGRVGEQFF. Written as DNA, the CDR3 is TGCAGCGTTTACCAGTCGACTAGCGGGAGAGTGGGTGAGCAGTTCTTC.

The chain recombines TRBV5-4 with TRBJ2-7, with 8 bases matching TRBD1. The CDR3 is made up of 16 amino acids. V lost 3 bases to trimming and J lost 4 bases; unmatched junction nucleotides: 12. Looked up from germline, CDR1 is SGHNT and CDR2 is YYREEE (reference sequence). The CDR3 spells CASSSGIQGDVYEQYF. CDR3 DNA sequence: TGTGCCAGCAGCTCGGGTATACAGGGGGACGTATACGAGCAGTACTTC.

This clonotype was picked up many times. The chain joins TRBV7-9 to TRBJ2-7; tentatively, D is TRBD1 or TRBD2 (5 bases each). The ends were cut back, 0 bases at V and 3 bases at J, with 9 bases in the middle. The CDR3 covers 14 residues. Germline CDR1 SEHNR, CDR2 FQNEAQ (reference sequence). CDR3: CASSLAGTGYEQYF. The CDR3 coding sequence is TGTGCCAGCAGCTTAGCGGGGACGGGCTACGAGCAGTACTTC. Full variable domain (missing parts from reference TRBV7-9 and TRBJ2-7): DTGVSQNPRHKITKRGQNVTFRCDPISEHNRLYWYRQTLGQGPEFLTYFQNEAQLEKSRLLSDRFSAERPKGSFSTLEIQRTEQGDSAMYLCASSLAGTGYEQYFGPGTRLTVT.

This clonotype appeared many times. The chain employs TRBV3-1 and TRBJ2-7, with TRBD1 matching 8 bases. This CDR3 has 14 residues. Losses at the gene ends were 3 bases for V and 7 bases for J; bases not matched to a gene: 8. From germline, CDR1 is LGHDT and CDR2 YNNKEL (reference sequence). The DNA of the CDR3 is TGTGCCAGCAGCCAGAGGGGCAGGGGGCGAGAGCAGTACTTC. Translated, it gives CASSQRGRGREQYF.

This clonotype has at least ten counts. J is TRBJ1-1 and V is TRBV20-1; D possibly corresponds to TRBD1 (6 bases). The V end lost 5 bases, the J end lost 11 bases, and 18 bases lay between the germline ends. Germline V CDR1 and CDR2: DFQATT, SNEGSKA (reference sequence). The length of the CDR3 is 12 residues. The CDR3, as DNA: TGCAGTGCTGACGGACAGACAAAGGTGGCTTTCTTT. This codes for CSADGQTKVAFF.

There are a few counts of this clonotype. The chain combines TRBV7-2 with TRBJ2-7, with 10 bases matching TRBD1. V shed 4 bases, J shed 1 base, and the junction held 10 bases outside the gene matches. Germline V CDR1 and CDR2: SGHTA, FQGNSA. The CDR3 has 17 amino acids. In DNA, the CDR3 is TGTGCCAGCAGCTCGACCCGGGACAGGGGAAGTTCCTACGAGCAGTACTTC. Protein: CASSSTRDRGSSYEQYF.

The sample holds many counts of this clonotype. V usage is TRBV29-1 and J usage is TRBJ1-1; D remains ambiguous. V was shortened by 7 bases and J by 3 bases, with 6 bases between the two germline ends. There are 10 residues in the CDR3. CDR1 is SQVTM and CDR2 is ANQGSEA in the germline V gene. The CDR3 DNA sequence: TGCAGCGCCGTGGACACTGAAGCTTTCTTT. This gives the protein CSAVDTEAFF.

This clonotype was detected many times. The genes are TRBV15 and TRBJ2-7, with 7 bases that match TRBD1. In germline, CDR1 is LNHNV, CDR2 YYDKDF (reference sequence). The V and J ends lost 0 bases and 7 bases, in that order; junction bases with no gene match: 9. The CDR3 runs to 15 residues. The CDR3: CATSREGDRYREQYF. For the CDR3, the DNA is TGTGCCACCAGCAGAGAGGGGGACAGATACAGAGAGCAGTACTTC.

This clonotype was detected many times. The chain combines TRBV12-3 or TRBV12-4 with TRBJ1-5; D is possibly TRBD1 (6 bases). The CDR3 has 13 residues. The ends were cut back, 10 bases at V and 4 bases at J, with 14 bases in the middle. The CDR3 loop reads CATGAGDNQPQHF. DNA for the CDR3: TGTGCCACCGGGGCAGGGGATAATCAGCCCCAGCATTTT.

This clonotype is medium-sized (0.01 to 0.1%). J is TRBJ1-1 and V is TRBV15; no clear D. V shed 0 bases and J shed 0 bases, with 8 bases lying between them. CDR3 size: 15 residues. Germline V CDR1 and CDR2: LNHNV, YYDKDF (reference sequence). The CDR3 here is CATSRDKLLNTEAFF. The CDR3 nucleotides read TGTGCCACCAGCAGAGACAAGCTACTGAACACTGAAGCTTTCTTT.